The clone carrying this T cell receptor (beta chain) was counted ten times or more. The antigen is undetermined. This record comes from a study of human T cells and chemical hapten exposure. Study at large: Across samples, TCR yields varied, mostly owing to small differences in pooled library volumes.

The V segment lost 6 bases and the J segment 8 bases; nucleotides outside the gene matches: 6. This CDR3 has 15 residues. The germline V gene has CDR1 LGHNA and CDR2 YNFKEQ. Documented time point: patch test 2, 6 weeks after DPC sensitization. Treatment here: therapeutic diphenylcyclopropenone sensitization with weekly scalp DPC. Alopecia patients, 18 to 70 years old and DPC-suitable, served as donors. In TCRdb, the RACE reads were re-called with MiXCR into one record per CDR3 protein. The data show approximately 40,000 distinct CDR3 sequences, approximately 3.5% seen once. General study results and limits: Expanded TCRs clustered into significantly more large CDR3 similarity groups than controls, the analysis revealed. With patch test score, the counts of PT1 expanded TCRs showed a positive correlation.

The V and J genes are TRBV4-2 and TRBJ2-1; 14 nucleotides line up with TRBD2. The sample was whole blood, taken in connection with sensitization to the hapten diphenylcyclopropenone (DPC). The TCR originated in a man in his forties or fifties with alopecia areata. Some clones in this sample may be carry-over from other donors' samples. The CDR3 nucleotides are TGTGCCAGCAGTGGACTAGCGGGAGGCCGAGATGAGCAGTTCTTC. This encodes CASSGLAGGRDEQFF.